This T cell receptor (beta chain) stems from a study of OX40 agonist ivuxolimab in advanced cancers. As for the study in general: The group had a mean age of 60 years, ranged from about 20 to 85, and was roughly 83% male.

A remark on this clone: Its cognate antigen is unknown.

Repertoires were generated with immunoSEQ multiplex PCR, while TCRdb's copy carries only in-frame clones and drops some. Of roughly 86,000 clones listed, 80% to 95% were seen once; the top ten hold 0.4% to 0.55%. This CDR3 comprises 15 residues. With 0 bases clipped from V and 6 bases from J, the junction kept 4 bases outside the gene matches. CDR1 is SGHNT and CDR2 is YYREEE in the germline V gene (reference sequence). Study-level results: Dosing at 0.1 to 3.0 mg/kg was accompanied by clonal expansion of CD4+ and CD8+ blood T cells by week 6. Expanded clones were, on average, more numerous in CD8+ T cells than in CD4+.

The material was CD4+ or CD8+ T cells sorted from blood, obtained in a trial of the OX40 agonist ivuxolimab. The J gene is TRBJ2-7, the V gene TRBV5-4, with TRBD1 identical over 12 bases. The origin of this receptor is an adult with an advanced solid tumor such as melanoma, head and neck, liver or kidney cancer. The CDR3 here is CASSLGRDRGLEQYF. CDR3 DNA: TGTGCCAGCAGCTTGGGCCGGGACAGGGGGCTCGAGCAGTACTTC.